Each of the 14 T cell receptor beta chains below was sequenced from the same sample in a study of immune heterogeneity within non-small cell lung tumors. Template material comprised bulk tumor genomic DNA at about 660 ng per sample. Multiple widely separated biopsies were taken from each primary tumor at surgery. The study enrolled patients with untreated, newly diagnosed non-small cell lung cancer who underwent curative surgery. Multiplex PCR was performed with 32 V and 13 J primers, and it amplified TCR beta CDR3. TCRdb re-derived calls from the multiplex PCR reads in MiXCR, one entry per CDR3 protein. The table lists about 10,000 distinct CDR3 sequences, roughly a quarter of them singletons, with 10% to 15% in the top ten. Specimen: lung tumor tissue. The source is a man aged 50 to 59 with non-small cell lung cancer.

In regard to this clonotype: A much bigger clone sits one base away, suggesting this may be a read error. The chain employs TRBV2 and TRBJ1-4; TRBD1 agrees at 10 bases. The trim removed 4 bases at V and 8 bases at J, leaving 4 bases unmatched. The CDR3 extends over 14 amino acids. The germline gives CDR1 SNHLY, CDR2 FYNNEI. This CDR3 is CASSGRTGGEKLFF. CDR3 sequence (DNA): TGTGCCAGCAGTGGAAGGACAGGGGGGGAAAAACTGTTTTTT.

The V gene is TRBV6-5, the J gene TRBJ2-3; D is undetermined. The germline CDR1 and CDR2 sequences are MNHEY and SVGAGI. V lost 0 bases to trimming and J lost 4 bases, with 8 bases between them. CDR3 length: 14 amino acids. The CDR3 loop reads CASSYSMVPDTQYF. DNA of the CDR3: TGTGCCAGCAGTTACTCGATGGTCCCAGATACGCAGTATTTT.

This clonotype came up many times. The rearrangement joins TRBV7-8 to TRBJ2-3; 11 positions match TRBD2. Looked up from germline, CDR1 is SGHVS and CDR2 is FQNEAQ. The CDR3 extends over 17 amino acids. V shed 5 bases and J 3 bases; nucleotides not matched to a gene: 10. The chain's CDR3 is CASSLAVGTSGTDTQYF. DNA for the CDR3: TGTGCCAGCAGCCTCGCCGTCGGGACTAGCGGTACAGATACGCAGTATTTT.

Concerning this clonotype: This may be a read error: a much more frequent sequence differs by one nucleotide. The chain links TRBV12-3 or TRBV12-4 to TRBJ2-1; the match to TRBD2 covers 9 bases. The CDR3 sequence is 16 residues long. The CDR3 DNA reads as TGTGCCAGCAGTCAAAGCGGGGGGTTCTCCTACAATGAGAAGTTCTTC. Its protein is CASSQSGGFSYNEKFF.

The chain links TRBV7-9 to TRBJ1-1; D might be TRBD1 (6 bases). Germline V gene data show CDR1 as SEHNR and CDR2 as FQNEAQ (reference sequence). V was shortened by 5 bases and J by 0 bases, with 13 bases between the two germline ends. CDR3 length: 15 amino acids. CDR3 sequence reads: CASSRGQPLNTEAFF. CDR3 sequence (DNA): TGTGCCAGCAGCCGCGGACAGCCGCTGAACACTGAAGCTTTCTTT.

Comment on this clonotype: A much larger clone differs by one base, so this may be a read error. The chain joins TRBV29-1 to TRBJ1-2; D not resolved. The CDR3 spans 9 residues. V was clipped by 3 bases and J by 12 bases, with 8 bases between them. Germline CDR1 is SQVTM and CDR2 is ANQGSEA. CDR3 region: CSVEEGNTF. The CDR3 coding sequence is TGCAGCGTTGAGGAGGGCAACACCTTC.

In this sample, this clonotype turned up once. The V and J genes are TRBV19 and TRBJ1-5, with a weak D call TRBD1 (6 bases). The germline V gene has CDR1 LNHDA and CDR2 SQIVND (reference sequence). The length of the CDR3 is 12 residues. V dropped 3 bases and J dropped 7 bases, with 7 bases sitting between them. The DNA of the CDR3 is TGTGCCAGTAGTATGACAGGACAGCCCCAGCATTTT. Translating gives CASSMTGQPQHF.

This clonotype qualifies as medium-sized. This chain connects TRBV15 to TRBJ1-4; D may be TRBD1 (5 bases). CDR1 LNHNV and CDR2 YYDKDF come from the germline V gene (reference sequence). CDR3 length: 17 residues. Trimming cost V 4 bases and J 3 bases, with 18 bases left between them. The CDR3 loop is CATSIDGTAEANEKLFF. CDR3 in DNA: TGTGCCACCAGCATAGACGGGACCGCCGAGGCTAATGAAAAACTGTTTTTT.

By its share, this clonotype is medium-sized. The chain carries TRBV7-9 and TRBJ1-2; 11 bases agree with TRBD1. Germline values: CDR1 SEHNR, CDR2 FQNEAQ (reference sequence). The junction had 7 bases not matched to a gene; V was cut back by 9 bases and J by 4 bases. This CDR3 has 14 amino acids. CDR3 residues: CASSTGTGGYGYTF. The DNA of the CDR3 is TGTGCCAGTAGTACCGGGACAGGGGGCTATGGCTACACCTTC.

As to this clonotype: A much larger clone lies a single base off, so this may be a read error. This sequence joins TRBV5-1 and TRBJ2-4; 7 positions agree with TRBD1. The CDR3 has 15 residues. Germline V CDR1 and CDR2: SGHRS, YFSETQ. CDR3 residues: CTSSSGTDVQNIQYF. In nucleotides, the CDR3 is TGCACCAGCAGCTCCGGGACAGACGTCCAAAACATTCAGTACTTC.

By share, this clonotype ranks as medium-sized. Here the CDR3 reads CASSGDGRTEAFF. In DNA form, the CDR3 reads TGTGCCAGCAGCGGGGACGGGAGGACTGAAGCTTTCTTT. This rearrangement joins TRBV2 to TRBJ1-1; a weak D match, TRBD1 (5 bases). V lost 6 bases, J lost 5 bases, and 13 bases lay in between. The CDR3 length is 13 residues. CDR1 is SNHLY, CDR2 FYNNEI, per germline.

Only a few counts were recorded for this clonotype. The rearrangement joins TRBV19 to TRBJ2-6; 7 bases match TRBD1. Germline CDR1 LNHDA, CDR2 SQIVND (reference sequence). With 6 bases clipped from V and 4 bases from J, the junction kept 6 bases outside the gene matches. CDR3 length: 15 amino acids. Here the CDR3 DNA reads TGTGCCAGTAGCCGACAGGGAGTGGGGGCCAACGTCCTGACTTTC. It encodes CASSRQGVGANVLTF.

As for this clonotype: An end of the junction differs from the germline gene, which may be a read error. The J gene is TRBJ2-3, the V gene TRBV18; 9 bases agree with TRBD2. Looked up from germline, CDR1 is KGHSH and CDR2 is LQKENI. The CDR3 is made up of 16 amino acids. This CDR3 reads CDSSPPLAGPADTQYF. As DNA, the CDR3 is TGTGACAGCTCACCACCCCTAGCGGGACCCGCAGATACGCAGTATTTT.

This clonotype was counted only a few times. This sequence joins TRBV20-1 and TRBJ1-6, with D hard to call. Germline V gene lookup returns CDR1 DFQATT and CDR2 SNEGSKA (reference sequence). CDR3 length: 17 residues. The ends were cut back, 2 bases at V and 0 bases at J, with 14 bases in the middle. Here the CDR3 DNA reads TGCAGTGCTAGAATCGGCGGCGCCAGCTCCTATAATTCACCCCTCCACTTT. This codes for CSARIGGASSYNSPLHF.